This T cell receptor beta chain was sequenced in a study of patients and donors after allogeneic stem cell transplantation. This clonotype was counted only a few times. In TCRdb, the RT-PCR reads were re-called with MiXCR into one record per CDR3 protein. Of some 960,000 distinct CDR3 sequences detected, more than 15% appear once; the ten largest clones hold 5% to 6.5%. In germline, CDR1 is KGHSH, CDR2 LQKENI. Trimming at V came to 3 bases and at J to 3 bases, leaving 7 bases not matched to a gene. This CDR3 comprises 16 residues. The sequencing sample was made of blood, either unsorted or a sorted T cell fraction (not recorded which). The clonotype was recovered from a human donor who was either an allogeneic HSCT recipient or a stem cell or donor lymphocyte infusion donor (not recorded which). It is not recorded whose cells these are; they may come from a transplant donor. The chain uses TRBV18 and TRBJ1-1; 10 nucleotides line up with TRBD1. CDR3 in DNA: TGTGCCAGCTCACCTCAGACAGGGGGCCCGGACACTGAAGCTTTCTTT. It encodes CASSPQTGGPDTEAFF.